What follows describes a single T cell receptor beta chain. Germline V gene data show CDR1 as LGHDT and CDR2 as YNNKEL (reference sequence). V was trimmed by 4 bases and J by 6 bases, leaving 18 bases between them. The CDR3 is 15 amino acids. This specimen comes from a study of blood T cell repertoires in COVID-19. Original methodology: Estimation of nucleated cell counts relied on the amplification of reference gene primers. Sequencing used immunoSEQ multiplex PCR; TCRdb keeps in-frame clones, though not all of them. That table supplies the V and J calls and clone size; D and trimming were determined from the DNA. The sample shows 150,000 to 190,000 clones, roughly 88% of them seen only once.

V is TRBV3-1 (or the pseudogene TRBV3-2) and J is TRBJ1-2; unclear D gene. The sequencing sample was made of peripheral blood. The sequence was obtained from a woman in her forties or fifties with acute or convalescent COVID-19. This CDR3 reads CASSPMALGGHGYTF. CDR3 bases: TGTGCCAGCAGCCCGATGGCCCTAGGAGGCCATGGCTACACCTTC.